The source of this TCR beta chain is a study of liver allograft versus peripheral blood T cells (dated by TCRdb to 2018 to 2021). For context, the study as a whole: In liver transplant recipients, the study looked at T cell receptor repertoires in the peripheral blood and set them against the repertoires found within the transplanted livers.

From cysteine to phenylalanine, the CDR3 is 14 amino acids long. Just the 42-base CDR3 DNA is kept, in frame starting at base 1. From a lookup of the germline V gene, CDR1 and CDR2 are SNHLY and FYNNEI. The run used an Illumina MiSeq. Starting from the raw public reads, TCRdb applied fastp trimming at Q25, assembled clones with MiXCR and retained in-frame beta chains. Entries that share a CDR3 protein sequence are merged under the most common genes and DNA. For this sample the table gives more than 1,500 distinct CDR3 sequences, of which 15% were detected only once. The leading ten clones occupy around 6.3% of the sample. About this clonotype itself: No cognate antigen has been identified for it. A much larger clone differs by one base, so this may be a read error.

Results the study describes overall, beyond this receptor: According to the report, the T cell receptor repertoires detected in peripheral blood were different from the repertoires found inside liver allografts.

The chain is encoded by TRBV2 joined to TRBJ1-5; the D region possibly corresponds to TRBD1 (5 bases align). The TCR sequence derives from a human patient who had a liver transplant. After a transplant, certain T cells may trace back to the graft donor. The nucleotide sequence reads as follows: TGTGCCAGCAGTGTGGGCAGGGCGCATCAGCTCCAGCATTTT. Its coded protein is CASSVGRAHQLQHF.